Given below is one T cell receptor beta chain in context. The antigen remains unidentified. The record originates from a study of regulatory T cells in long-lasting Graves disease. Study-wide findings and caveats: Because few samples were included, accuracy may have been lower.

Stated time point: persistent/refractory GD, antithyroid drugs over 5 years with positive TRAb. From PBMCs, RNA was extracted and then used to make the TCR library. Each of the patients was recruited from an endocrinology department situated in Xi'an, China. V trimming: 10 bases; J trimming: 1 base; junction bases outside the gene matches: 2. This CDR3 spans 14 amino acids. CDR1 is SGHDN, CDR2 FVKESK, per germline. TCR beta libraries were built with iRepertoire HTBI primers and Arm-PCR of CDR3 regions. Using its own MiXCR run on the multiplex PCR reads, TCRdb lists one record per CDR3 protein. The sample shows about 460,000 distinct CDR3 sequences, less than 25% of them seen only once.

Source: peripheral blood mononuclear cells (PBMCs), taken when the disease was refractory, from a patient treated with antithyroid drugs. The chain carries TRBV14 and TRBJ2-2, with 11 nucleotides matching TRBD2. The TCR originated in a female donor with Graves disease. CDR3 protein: CANLAGGNTGELFF. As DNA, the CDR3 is TGTGCCAACCTAGCGGGGGGGAACACCGGGGAGCTGTTTTTT.